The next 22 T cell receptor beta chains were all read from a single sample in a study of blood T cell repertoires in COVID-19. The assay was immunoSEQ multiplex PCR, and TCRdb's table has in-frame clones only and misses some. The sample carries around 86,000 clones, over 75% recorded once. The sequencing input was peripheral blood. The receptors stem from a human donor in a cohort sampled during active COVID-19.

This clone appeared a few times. The CDR3 loop reads CASSPQSPKGAGELFF. The CDR3 DNA reads TGTGCCAGCTCACCACAATCGCCTAAGGGGGCCGGGGAGCTGTTTTTT. The J gene is TRBJ2-2, the V gene TRBV18; D is possibly TRBD1 (6 bases). Germline V gene data show CDR1 as KGHSH and CDR2 as LQKENI. The V end lost 1 base, the J end lost 6 bases, and 15 bases lay between the germline ends. The length of the CDR3 is 16 residues.

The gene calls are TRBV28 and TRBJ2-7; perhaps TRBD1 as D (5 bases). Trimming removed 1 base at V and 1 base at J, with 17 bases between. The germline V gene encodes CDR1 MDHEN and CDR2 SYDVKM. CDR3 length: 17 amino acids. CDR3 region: CASSLLFGPGRSYEQYF. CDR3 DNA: TGTGCCAGCAGTTTATTATTTGGGCCAGGGCGGTCCTACGAGCAGTACTTC.

CDR3: CASSWGTGGGNYGYTF. The CDR3, as DNA: TGTGCCAGCAGCTGGGGGACAGGGGGCGGTAACTATGGCTACACCTTC. The rearrangement joins TRBV5-5 to TRBJ1-2; 12 bases map to TRBD1. Trimming at V came to 3 bases and at J to 1 base, leaving 4 bases not matched to a gene. The CDR3 is made up of 16 amino acids. CDR1 and CDR2 (germline): SGHKS, YYEKEE (reference sequence).

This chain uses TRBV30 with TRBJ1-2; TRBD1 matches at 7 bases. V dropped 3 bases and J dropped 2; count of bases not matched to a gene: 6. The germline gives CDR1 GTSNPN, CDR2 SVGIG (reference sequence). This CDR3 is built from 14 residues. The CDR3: CAWSDRAKNYGYTF. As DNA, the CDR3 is TGTGCCTGGAGCGACAGGGCCAAGAACTATGGCTACACCTTC.

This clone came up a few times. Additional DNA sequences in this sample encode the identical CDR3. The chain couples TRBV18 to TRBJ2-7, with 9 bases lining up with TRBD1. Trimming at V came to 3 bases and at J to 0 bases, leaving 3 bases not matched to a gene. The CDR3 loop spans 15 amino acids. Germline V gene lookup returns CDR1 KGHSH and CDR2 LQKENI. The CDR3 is CASSPGTGSSYEQYF. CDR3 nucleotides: TGTGCCAGCTCACCCGGGACAGGGAGCTCCTACGAGCAGTACTTC.

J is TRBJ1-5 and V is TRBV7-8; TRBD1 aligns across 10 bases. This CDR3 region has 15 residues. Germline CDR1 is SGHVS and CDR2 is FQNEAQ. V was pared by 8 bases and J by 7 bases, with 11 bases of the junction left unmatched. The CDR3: CASARQTGGRQPQHF. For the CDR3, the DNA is TGTGCCAGCGCCCGACAGACAGGGGGCAGGCAGCCCCAGCATTTT.

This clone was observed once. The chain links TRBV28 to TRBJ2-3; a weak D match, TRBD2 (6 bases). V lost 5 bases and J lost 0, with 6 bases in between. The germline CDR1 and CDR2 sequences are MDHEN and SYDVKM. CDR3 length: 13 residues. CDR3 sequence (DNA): TGTGCCAGCAGTGCGGGAAGCACAGATACGCAGTATTTT. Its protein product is CASSAGSTDTQYF.

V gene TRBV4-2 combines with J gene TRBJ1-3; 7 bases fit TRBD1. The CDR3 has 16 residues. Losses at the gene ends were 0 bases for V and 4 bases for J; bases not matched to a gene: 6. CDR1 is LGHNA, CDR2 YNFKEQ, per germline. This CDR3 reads CASSQEIGGEGNTIYF. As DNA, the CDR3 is TGTGCCAGCAGCCAAGAGATAGGGGGCGAAGGAAACACCATATATTTT.

The chain's CDR3 is CATSLMVSRAEAFF. The CDR3 bases are TGTGCCACCAGCCTTATGGTCTCGAGGGCTGAAGCTTTCTTT. This chain links TRBV15 with TRBJ1-1; D gene ambiguous. Between the trimmed V and J ends, which lost 5 bases and 6 bases, there was a span of 16 bases. The CDR3 consists of 14 residues. Germline V gene sequence: CDR1 LNHNV, CDR2 YYDKDF (reference sequence).

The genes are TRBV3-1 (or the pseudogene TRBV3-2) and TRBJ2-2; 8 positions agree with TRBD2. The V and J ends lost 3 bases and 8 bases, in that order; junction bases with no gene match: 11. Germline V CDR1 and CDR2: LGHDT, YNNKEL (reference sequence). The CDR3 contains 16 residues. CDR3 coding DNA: TGTGCCAGCAGCCAGACGCGGGGGGCACTACCGGGGGAGCTGTTTTTT. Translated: CASSQTRGALPGELFF.

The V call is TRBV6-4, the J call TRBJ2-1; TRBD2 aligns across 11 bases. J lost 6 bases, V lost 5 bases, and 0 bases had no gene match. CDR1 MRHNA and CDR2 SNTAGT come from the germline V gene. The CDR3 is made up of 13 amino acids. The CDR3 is CASSTSGGNEQFF. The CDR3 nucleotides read TGTGCCAGCAGTACTAGCGGGGGCAATGAGCAGTTCTTC.

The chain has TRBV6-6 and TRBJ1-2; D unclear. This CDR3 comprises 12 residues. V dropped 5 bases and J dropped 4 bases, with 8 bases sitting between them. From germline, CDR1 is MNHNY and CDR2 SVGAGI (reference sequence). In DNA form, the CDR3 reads TGTGCCAGCAGTACCCCCGGCTATGGCTACACCTTC. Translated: CASSTPGYGYTF.

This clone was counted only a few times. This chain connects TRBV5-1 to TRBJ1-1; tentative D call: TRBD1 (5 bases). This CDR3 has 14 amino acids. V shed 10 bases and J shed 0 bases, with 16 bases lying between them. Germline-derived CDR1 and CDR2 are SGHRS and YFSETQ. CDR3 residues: CAAKQGPMNTEAFF. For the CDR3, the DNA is TGCGCCGCGAAGCAGGGCCCCATGAACACTGAAGCTTTCTTT.

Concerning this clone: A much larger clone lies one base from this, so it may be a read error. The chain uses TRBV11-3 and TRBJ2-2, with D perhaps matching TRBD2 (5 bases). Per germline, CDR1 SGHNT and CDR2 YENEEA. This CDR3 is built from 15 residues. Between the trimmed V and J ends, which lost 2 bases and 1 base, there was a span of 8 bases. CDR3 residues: CASSLRGQNTGELFF. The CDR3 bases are TGTGCCAGCAGCTTACGCGGGCAGAACACCGGGGAGCTGTTTTTT.

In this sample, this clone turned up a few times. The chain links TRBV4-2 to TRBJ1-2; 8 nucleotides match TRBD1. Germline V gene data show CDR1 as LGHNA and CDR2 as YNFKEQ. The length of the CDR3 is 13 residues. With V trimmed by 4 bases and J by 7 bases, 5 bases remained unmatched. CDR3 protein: CASSPGTGRGYTF. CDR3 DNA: TGTGCCAGCAGCCCGGGGACAGGCCGTGGCTACACCTTC.

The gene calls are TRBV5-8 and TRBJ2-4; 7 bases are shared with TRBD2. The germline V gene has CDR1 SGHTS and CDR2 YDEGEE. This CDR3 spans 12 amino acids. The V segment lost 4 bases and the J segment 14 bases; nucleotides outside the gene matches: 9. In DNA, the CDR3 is TGTGCCAGCAGCACTGCCAGGAGCGGGAAGTACTTC. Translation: CASSTARSGKYF.

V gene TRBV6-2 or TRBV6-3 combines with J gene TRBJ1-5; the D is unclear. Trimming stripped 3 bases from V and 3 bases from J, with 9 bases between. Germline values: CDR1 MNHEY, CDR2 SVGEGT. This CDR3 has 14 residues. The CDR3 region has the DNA TGTGCCAGCAGTTATCTAGGATTCAATCAGCCCCAGCATTTT. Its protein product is CASSYLGFNQPQHF.

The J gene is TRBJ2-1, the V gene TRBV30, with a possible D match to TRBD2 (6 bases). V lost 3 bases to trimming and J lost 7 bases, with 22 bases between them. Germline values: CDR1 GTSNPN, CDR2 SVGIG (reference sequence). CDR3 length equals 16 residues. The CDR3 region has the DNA TGTGCCTGGAGGGCCCGGCCCCGTTTTGGGGGGAATGAGCAGTTCTTC. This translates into CAWRARPRFGGNEQFF.

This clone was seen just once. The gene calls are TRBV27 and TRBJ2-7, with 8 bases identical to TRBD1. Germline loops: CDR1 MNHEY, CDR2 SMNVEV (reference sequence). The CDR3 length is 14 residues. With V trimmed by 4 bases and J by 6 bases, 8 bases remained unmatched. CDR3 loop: CASSSGQGTSEQYF. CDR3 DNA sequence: TGTGCCAGCAGTTCAGGACAGGGTACGAGCGAGCAGTACTTC.

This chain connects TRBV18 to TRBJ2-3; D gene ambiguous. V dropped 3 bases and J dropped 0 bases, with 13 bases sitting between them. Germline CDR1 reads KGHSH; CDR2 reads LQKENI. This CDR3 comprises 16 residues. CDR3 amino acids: CASSPSTDPSTDTQYF. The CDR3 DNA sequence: TGTGCCAGCTCACCCAGTACAGATCCCAGCACAGATACGCAGTATTTT.

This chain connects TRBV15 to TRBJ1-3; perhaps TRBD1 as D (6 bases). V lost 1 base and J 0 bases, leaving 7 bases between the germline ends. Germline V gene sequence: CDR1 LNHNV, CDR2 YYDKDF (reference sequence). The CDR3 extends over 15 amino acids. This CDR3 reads CATSRGQASGNTIYF. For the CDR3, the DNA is TGTGCCACCAGCAGAGGACAGGCCTCTGGAAACACCATATATTTT.

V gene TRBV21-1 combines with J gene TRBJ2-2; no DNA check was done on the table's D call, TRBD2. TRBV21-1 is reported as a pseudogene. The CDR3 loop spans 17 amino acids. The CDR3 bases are TGTGCCAGCAGCACCCAACCGGGACTAGCGGGGGGCGGGGAGCTGTTTTTT. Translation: CASSTQPGLAGGGELFF.